The clone carrying this TCR beta chain was seen a few times. Antigen unknown. The time point was: healthy volunteer bleed at 2 weeks. Whole blood that had not been fractionated was the source of extracted total RNA. The data derive from a study of human T cells and chemical hapten exposure. Study results and limitations: DPC sensitization left the count of TCRs above 1 in 1000 unchanged.

V lost 8 bases and J lost 3; bases outside the gene matches: 4. Germline CDR1 and CDR2: SNHLY and FYNNEI. The CDR3 length is 14 residues. Original handling: Samples contained a median of around 89,000 TCRs, with a range of roughly 20,000 to 700,000. TCRdb ran MiXCR on the RACE reads and lists one entry per CDR3 protein. The V and J calls come from TCRdb's annotation, not from the publication. Here the sample spans 85,000 to 95,000 distinct CDR3 sequences, about 8.6% being singletons. The chain recombines TRBV2 with TRBJ2-1, with 10 bases aligning to TRBD1. The source of this sequence is a female donor in good health. Some clones in this sample may be carry-over from other donors' samples. The sequenced material came from whole blood. CDR3 amino acids: CASGGQGIYNEQFF. The CDR3 DNA sequence: TGTGCCAGCGGGGGACAGGGGATCTACAATGAGCAGTTCTTC.